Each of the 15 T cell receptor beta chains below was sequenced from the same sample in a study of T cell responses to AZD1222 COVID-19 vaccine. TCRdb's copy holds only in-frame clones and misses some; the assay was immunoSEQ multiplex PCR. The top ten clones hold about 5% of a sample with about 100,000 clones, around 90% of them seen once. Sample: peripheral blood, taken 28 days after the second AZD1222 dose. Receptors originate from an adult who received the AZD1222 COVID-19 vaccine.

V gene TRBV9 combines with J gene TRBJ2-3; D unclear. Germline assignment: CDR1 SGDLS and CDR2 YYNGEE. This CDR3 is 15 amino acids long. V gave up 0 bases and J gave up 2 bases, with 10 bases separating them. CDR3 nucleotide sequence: TGTGCCAGCAGCGTAGACCCGAGCGACACAGATACGCAGTATTTT. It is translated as CASSVDPSDTDTQYF.

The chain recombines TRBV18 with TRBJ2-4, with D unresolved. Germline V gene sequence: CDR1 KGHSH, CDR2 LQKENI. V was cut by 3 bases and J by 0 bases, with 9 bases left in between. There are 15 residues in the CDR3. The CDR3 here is CASSPLGIAKNIQYF. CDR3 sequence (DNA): TGTGCCAGCTCACCCCTCGGAATAGCCAAAAACATTCAGTACTTC.

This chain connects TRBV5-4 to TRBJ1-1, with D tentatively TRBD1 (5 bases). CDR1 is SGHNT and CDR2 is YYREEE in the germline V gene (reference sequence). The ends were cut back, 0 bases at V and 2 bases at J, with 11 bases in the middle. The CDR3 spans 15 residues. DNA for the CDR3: TGTGCCAGCAGCTTGGGTTCAGGGACCAACACTGAAGCTTTCTTT. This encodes CASSLGSGTNTEAFF.

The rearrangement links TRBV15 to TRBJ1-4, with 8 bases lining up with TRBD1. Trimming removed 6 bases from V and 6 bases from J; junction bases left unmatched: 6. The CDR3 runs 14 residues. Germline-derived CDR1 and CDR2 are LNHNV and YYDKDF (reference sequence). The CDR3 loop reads CATRQGAVHEKLFF. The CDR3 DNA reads TGTGCCACCAGGCAGGGGGCAGTGCATGAAAAACTGTTTTTT.

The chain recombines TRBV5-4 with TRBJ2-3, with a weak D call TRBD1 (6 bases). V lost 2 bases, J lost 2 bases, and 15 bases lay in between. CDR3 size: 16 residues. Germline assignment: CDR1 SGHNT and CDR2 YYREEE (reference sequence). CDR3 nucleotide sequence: TGTGCCAGCAGCTTTGCCGGGACATTAGACACAGATACGCAGTATTTT. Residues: CASSFAGTLDTDTQYF.

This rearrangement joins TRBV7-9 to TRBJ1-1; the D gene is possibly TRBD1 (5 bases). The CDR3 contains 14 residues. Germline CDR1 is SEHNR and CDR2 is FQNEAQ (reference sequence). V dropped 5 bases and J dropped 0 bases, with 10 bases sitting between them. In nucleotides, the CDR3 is TGTGCCAGCAGCGAACAGGTGTTGAACACTGAAGCTTTCTTT. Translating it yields CASSEQVLNTEAFF.

The CDR3: CASNPGQGVELFF. CDR3 DNA sequence: TGTGCCAGCAACCCGGGACAGGGAGTGGAGCTGTTTTTT. The rearrangement joins TRBV12-3 or TRBV12-4 to TRBJ2-2; 9 bases align to TRBD1. V gave up 7 bases and J gave up 10 bases; unmatched junction bases: 7. There are 13 residues in the CDR3.

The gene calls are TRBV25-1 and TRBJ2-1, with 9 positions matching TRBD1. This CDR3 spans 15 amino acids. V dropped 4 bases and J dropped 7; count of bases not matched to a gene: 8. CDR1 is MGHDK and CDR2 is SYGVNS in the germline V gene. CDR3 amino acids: CASSAGTGPRNEQFF. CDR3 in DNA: TGTGCCAGCAGTGCCGGGACAGGGCCTCGGAATGAGCAGTTCTTC.

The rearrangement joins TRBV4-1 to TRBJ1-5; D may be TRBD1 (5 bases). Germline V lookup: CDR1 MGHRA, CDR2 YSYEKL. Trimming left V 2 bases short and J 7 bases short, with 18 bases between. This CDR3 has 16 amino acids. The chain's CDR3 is CASSQTPLGLNQPQHF. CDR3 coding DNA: TGCGCCAGCAGCCAAACCCCCCTGGGGCTAAACCAGCCCCAGCATTTT.

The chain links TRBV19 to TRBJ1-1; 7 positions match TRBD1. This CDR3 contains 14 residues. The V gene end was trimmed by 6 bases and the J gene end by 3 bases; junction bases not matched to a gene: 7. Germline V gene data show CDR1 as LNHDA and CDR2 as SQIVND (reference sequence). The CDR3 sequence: CASSSNRGYTEAFF. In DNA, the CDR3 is TGTGCCAGTAGCTCTAACAGGGGCTACACTGAAGCTTTCTTT.

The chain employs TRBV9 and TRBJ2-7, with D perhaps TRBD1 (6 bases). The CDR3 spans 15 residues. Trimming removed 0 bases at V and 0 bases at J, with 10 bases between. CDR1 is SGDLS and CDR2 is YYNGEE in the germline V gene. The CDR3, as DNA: TGTGCCAGCAGCGTAGGTCCAGGGGCCTCCTACGAGCAGTACTTC. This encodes CASSVGPGASYEQYF. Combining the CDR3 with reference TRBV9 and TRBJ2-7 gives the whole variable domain DSGVTQTPKHLITATGQRVTLRCSPRSGDLSVYWYQQSLDQGLQFLIQYYNGEERAKGNILERFSAQQFPDLHSELNLSSLELGDSALYFCASSVGPGASYEQYFGPGTRLTVT.

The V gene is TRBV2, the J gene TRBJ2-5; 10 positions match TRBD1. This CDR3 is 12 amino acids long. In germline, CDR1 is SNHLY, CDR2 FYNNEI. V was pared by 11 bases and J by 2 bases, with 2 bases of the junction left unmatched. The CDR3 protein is CAGTGVQETQYF. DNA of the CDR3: TGTGCCGGGACAGGGGTTCAAGAGACCCAGTACTTC. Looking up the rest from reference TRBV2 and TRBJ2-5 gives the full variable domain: EPEVTQTPSHQVTQMGQEVILRCVPISNHLYFYWYRQILGQKVEFLVSFYNNEISEKSEIFDDQFSVERPDGSNFTLKIRSTKLEDSAMYFCAGTGVQETQYFGPGTRLLVL.

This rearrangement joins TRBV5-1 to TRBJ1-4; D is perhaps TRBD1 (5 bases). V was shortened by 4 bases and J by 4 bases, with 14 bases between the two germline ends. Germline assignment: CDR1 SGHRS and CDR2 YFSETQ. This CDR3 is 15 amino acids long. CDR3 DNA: TGCGCCAGCAGCGAAGGAGGGACGGATAATGAAAAACTGTTTTTT. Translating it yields CASSEGGTDNEKLFF.

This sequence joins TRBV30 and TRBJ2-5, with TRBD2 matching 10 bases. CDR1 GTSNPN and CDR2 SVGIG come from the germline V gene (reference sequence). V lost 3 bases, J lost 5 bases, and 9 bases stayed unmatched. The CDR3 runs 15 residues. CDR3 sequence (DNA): TGTGCCTGGAGCCTCGGACTAGCGGAGGCGGAGACCCAGTACTTC. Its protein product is CAWSLGLAEAETQYF.

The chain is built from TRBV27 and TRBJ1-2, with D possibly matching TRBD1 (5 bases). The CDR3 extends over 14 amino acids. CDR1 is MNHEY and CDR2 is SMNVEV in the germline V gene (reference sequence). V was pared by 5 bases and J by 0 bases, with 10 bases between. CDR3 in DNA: TGTGCCAGCAGTACCCGCAGGGCTAACTATGGCTACACCTTC. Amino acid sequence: CASSTRRANYGYTF.